The 16 T cell receptor beta chains below come from one sample, sequenced in a study of tumor-infiltrating lymphocytes in primary liver carcinoma. A primer matching the constant region was used to make TCR beta cDNA from around 550 ng of total RNA. Sequencing libraries for TCR beta derived from three nested multiplex PCR rounds that used slightly modified ARM-PCR. TRBV1-TRBV30 forward primers paired with a C-beta reverse primer drove the first two PCR rounds, 10 cycles each. TCRdb analysed the multiplex PCR reads with MiXCR anew, one entry per CDR3 protein. The table lists about 180,000 distinct CDR3 sequences, about 55% of them singletons. Both blood RNA, taken from unsorted whole blood, and germline DNA were extracted. The sequencing input was peripheral blood. These receptors came from a man aged 40-50 years with primary liver carcinoma and hepatitis B virus infection.

The chain couples TRBV6-6 to TRBJ2-1, with TRBD2 matching over 10 bases. The germline V gene encodes CDR1 MNHNY and CDR2 SVGAGI (reference sequence). Trimming took 8 bases from V and 6 from J; bases not matched to a gene: 10. The CDR3 totals 15 residues. The CDR3 sequence is CASCSELAGLNEQFF. The CDR3 region has the DNA TGTGCCAGCTGTTCAGAACTAGCGGGGCTCAATGAGCAGTTCTTC.

The chain employs TRBV5-6 and TRBJ1-5; D unresolved. This CDR3 region has 13 residues. CDR1 SGHDT and CDR2 YYEEEE come from the germline V gene. The V gene lost 0 bases and the J gene lost 7 bases, with 8 bases spanning the gap. The chain's CDR3 is CASSLGGSQPQHF. DNA of the CDR3: TGTGCCAGCAGCTTGGGAGGGTCCCAGCCCCAGCATTTT. The entire variable domain, with the rest obtained from reference TRBV5-6 and TRBJ1-5, is as follows: DAGVTQSPTHLIKTRGQQVTLRCSPKSGHDTVSWYQQALGQGPQFIFQYYEEEERQRGNFPDRFSGHQFPNYSSELNVNALLLGDSALYLCASSLGGSQPQHFGDGTRLSIL.

V is TRBV11-2 and J is TRBJ2-1; unclear D gene. V was clipped by 4 bases and J by 16 bases, with 14 bases between them. Germline-derived CDR1 and CDR2 are SGHAT and FQNNGV. CDR3 size: 11 residues. CDR3 nucleotide sequence: TGTGCCAGCAGCTCCCATAACGTTCCATTCTTC. Its protein product is CASSSHNVPFF.

This clonotype came up a few times. The CDR3 DNA sequence: TGTGCCAGCAGCTTAGGGACACTCTACACAGATACGCAGTATTTT. Amino acids: CASSLGTLYTDTQYF. The genes are TRBV7-8 and TRBJ2-3, with D perhaps matching TRBD1 (5 bases). Germline V gene data show CDR1 as SGHVS and CDR2 as FQNEAQ. CDR3 length equals 15 residues. With 1 base removed from V and 2 bases from J, the gap between germline ends came to 10 bases.

As regards this clonotype: This clone may be a read error of a much larger clone one base away. This chain links TRBV6-5 with TRBJ2-3; D remains ambiguous. The CDR3 is made up of 13 amino acids. The V end lost 6 bases, the J end lost 4 bases, and 11 bases lay between the germline ends. CDR1 and CDR2 (germline): MNHEY, SVGAGI. The CDR3 sequence: CASRESTADTQYF. The CDR3 nucleotides read TGTGCCAGCAGGGAATCAACAGCAGATACGCAGTATTTT.

This clonotype was observed a few times. The chain links TRBV6-1 to TRBJ2-2; D may be TRBD1 (6 bases). Germline V lookup: CDR1 MNHNS, CDR2 SASEGT. Trimming pared 1 base from V and 6 bases from J, leaving 12 bases between. The CDR3 has 15 amino acids. CDR3 protein: CASSEGSGAPGELFF. In DNA form, the CDR3 reads TGTGCCAGCAGTGAAGGGTCAGGGGCTCCCGGGGAGCTGTTTTTT.

With respect to this clonotype: This may stem from a read error, because a much larger clone lies one nucleotide away. The genes are TRBV29-1 and TRBJ2-2; perhaps TRBD2 as D (5 bases). The length of the CDR3 is 12 residues. Germline V CDR1 and CDR2: SQVTM, ANQGSEA. The chain's CDR3 is CSAQHGTGELLF. As DNA, the CDR3 is TGCAGCGCTCAACATGGCACCGGGGAGCTGTTGTTT.

This clonotype has a handful of counts. The rearrangement links TRBV4-2 to TRBJ2-7; D is ambiguous. There are 12 residues in the CDR3. Germline V lookup: CDR1 LGHNA, CDR2 YNFKEQ. Trimming cost V 1 base and J 2 bases, with 3 bases left between them. The CDR3 nucleotides read TGTGCCAGCAGCCAAGGTACCTACGAGCAGTACTTC. Protein: CASSQGTYEQYF.

The chain joins TRBV10-1 to TRBJ2-5, with D hard to call. Trimming shortened V by 1 base and J by 4 bases, and 10 bases separated the two germline ends. The CDR3 totals 14 residues. The germline V gene has CDR1 WNHNN and CDR2 SYGVQD (reference sequence). CDR3 nucleotides: TGCGCCAGCAGTGAGTTTAGGGTCGGAGAGACCCAGTACTTC. It is translated as CASSEFRVGETQYF.

CDR3 loop: CASSVYGSTDTQYF. CDR3 bases: TGTGCCAGCAGTGTGTACGGATCCACAGATACGCAGTATTTT. V usage is TRBV6-1 and J usage is TRBJ2-3; the D is unclear. The CDR3 is 14 residues long. Per the germline V gene, CDR1 is MNHNS and CDR2 is SASEGT. Trimming took 4 bases from V and 2 from J, leaving 10 bases between them.

Worth noting for this clonotype: A clone one base away is much larger, so this may be a read error. The rearrangement uses TRBV11-2 and TRBJ2-2, with no clear D. The CDR3 runs to 16 residues. Germline CDR1 and CDR2: SGHAT and FQNNGV. The CDR3 loop is CASSFSTGPYTRELFF. The CDR3, as DNA: TGTGCCAGCAGCTTCTCTACCGGGCCTTACACCAGGGAGCTGTTTTTT.

The chain carries TRBV20-1 and TRBJ2-5, with 8 bases lining up with TRBD2. This CDR3 is 13 amino acids long. V trimming: 4 bases; J trimming: 5 bases; junction bases outside the gene matches: 6. Per germline, CDR1 DFQATT and CDR2 SNEGSKA (reference sequence). CDR3 protein: CSAKRGGWETQYF. CDR3 nucleotide sequence: TGCAGTGCTAAACGGGGGGGCTGGGAGACCCAGTACTTC.

Note on this clonotype: One junction end disagrees with the germline gene, perhaps due to a read error. The gene calls are TRBV7-9 and TRBJ2-5, with D tentatively TRBD1 or TRBD2 (6 bases each). Per germline, CDR1 SEHNR and CDR2 FQNEAQ (reference sequence). The CDR3 loop spans 15 amino acids. The CDR3 DNA reads as TGTGCCAGCAGCTTAGCCGAAGGGGGGCGAGAGACCCGGTACTTC. It specifies CASSLAEGGRETRYF.

In regard to this clonotype: Since a much larger clone is just one base distant, this may be a read error. The final CDR3 position lacks the conserved phenylalanine or tryptophan, pointing to a likely read error. CDR3 bases: TGTGCCAGCAGTTTTTTTGATACGCAGTATTAT. Amino acid sequence: CASSFFDTQYY. V usage is TRBV12-3 or TRBV12-4 and J usage is TRBJ2-3; D not certain. The CDR3 runs 11 residues. The V end lost 3 bases, the J end lost 6 bases, and 4 bases lay between the germline ends.

As for this clonotype: It may be a read error: a sequence one base away is much more abundant. This chain links TRBV29-1 with TRBJ1-2, with D unresolved. The germline CDR1 and CDR2 sequences are SQVTM and ANQGSEA. The V end lost 0 bases, the J end lost 8 bases, and 7 bases lay between the germline ends. The CDR3 consists of 11 residues. The chain's CDR3 is CSVEDGEGYTF. CDR3 in DNA: TGCAGCGTTGAAGATGGGGAGGGCTACACCTTC.

This clonotype was counted only a few times. The CDR3 bases are TGTGCCAGCAGTTTTGATATAATCCTCTATGGCTACACCTTC. Encoded protein: CASSFDIILYGYTF. V is TRBV12-3 or TRBV12-4 and J is TRBJ1-2; no definite D call. The CDR3 loop spans 14 amino acids. Trimming left V 3 bases short and J 4 bases short, with 12 bases between.